The rows below give T cell receptor beta chains drawn from one sample of a study of blood T cell repertoires in COVID-19. Sequenced by immunoSEQ multiplex PCR; TCRdb stores in-frame clones only, minus some. This table holds approximately 210,000 clones, under 85% found once. Sequenced material: peripheral blood. These receptors all stem from a woman over 75 with COVID-19, enrolled during active disease. Each CDR3 is given with its conserved first and last residue. D genes are given only for firm matches. Not every row has a clone size; where given, it reads once, few, many or a size class.

.,TRBJ1-2,TRBV18,TRBD1,TGTGCCAGCTCACAAAATTTCGGGACAGATTATTCTAGCTATGGCTACACCTTC,CASSQNFGTDYSSYGYTF
.,TRBJ1-2,TRBV6-5,.,TGTGCCAGCAGTCGAACAGGGAGTTGGGGCTACACCTTC,CASSRTGSWGYTF
.,TRBJ1-1,TRBV3-1/TRBV3-2,TRBD1,TGTGCCAGCAGCCAAGTGATCGGACAGGCTCAAGCTTTCTTT,CASSQVIGQAQAFF
.,TRBJ1-1,TRBV6-5,.,TGTGCCAGCACGAGTAAAGGGGTAAACACTGAAGCTTTCTTT,CASTSKGVNTEAFF
.,TRBJ2-5,TRBV7-9,TRBD1,TGTGCCAGCAGCAAATCAGACAGGGCTGAGACCCAGTACTTC,CASSKSDRAETQYF
.,TRBJ2-3,TRBV4-1,.,TGCGCCAGCAGCCAAGGGATAAGCGGGGATACGCAGTATTTT,CASSQGISGDTQYF
.,TRBJ1-2,TRBV12-5,.,TGTGCTAGTGGGGAACGTCCGGGACTGAACTTAGTCTATGGAGGCTACACCTTC,CASGERPGLNLVYGGYTF
.,TRBJ2-2,TRBV6-5,.,TGTGCCAGCAGGCAGGGAACGAACACCGGGGAGCTGTTTTTT,CASRQGTNTGELFF
.,TRBJ2-5,TRBV7-2,.,TGTGCCAGCAGCTTAATGGGGAGAGAGACCCAGTACTTC,CASSLMGRETQYF
.,TRBJ1-4,TRBV4-2,TRBD1,TGTGCCAGCAGCCAGACCGGGACAGGAGGCTCAACTAATGAAAAACTGTTTTTT,CASSQTGTGGSTNEKLFF
.,TRBJ2-1,TRBV29-1,TRBD2,TGCAGCGTTAAAGGGACTAGCGGGAGCGGGGGTGTCAATGAGCAGTTCTTC,CSVKGTSGSGGVNEQFF
.,TRBJ2-5,TRBV7-7,TRBD1,TGTGCTAGCAGCGCGGGACAGGCCATGGAGACCCAGTACTTC,CASSAGQAMETQYF
few,TRBJ1-3,TRBV6-1,.,TGTGCCAGCAGTGAAGCGTGGTTGAGTAACTCTGGAAACACCATATATTTT,CASSEAWLSNSGNTIYF
.,TRBJ2-2,TRBV6-4,TRBD1,TGTGCCAGCAGTCTCGGACAGGGCGGCACCGGGGAGCTGTTTTTT,CASSLGQGGTGELFF
.,TRBJ2-7,TRBV9,TRBD1,TGTGCCAGCAGCGAGACCGGGACAGGGGGGATCCAGCAGTACTTC,CASSETGTGGIQQYF
.,TRBJ1-2,TRBV20-1,.,TGCAGTGCTAAACAGCTCTATGGCTACACCTTC,CSAKQLYGYTF
.,TRBJ1-5,TRBV3-1/TRBV3-2,.,TGTGCCAGCAGCCAAGCTCGGGATCAGCCCCAGCATTTT,CASSQARDQPQHF
.,TRBJ2-1,TRBV5-6,.,TGTGCCAGCAGCTTGGAGCGTAGAAGATCCTACAATGAGCAGTTCTTC,CASSLERRRSYNEQFF
once,TRBJ2-1,TRBV9,TRBD2,TGTGCCAGCAGCCCAGCGGGACCGGTGAATGAGCAGTTCTTC,CASSPAGPVNEQFF
.,TRBJ2-3,TRBV5-1,.,TGCGCCAGCAGCGTAACAGGATACACAGATACGCAGTATTTT,CASSVTGYTDTQYF
.,TRBJ2-1,TRBV5-5,TRBD2,TGTGCCTCCCAGACGAGCGGGACCGTGCGTCTGCGGCAGTTCTTC,CASQTSGTVRLRQFF
.,TRBJ2-4,TRBV3-1/TRBV3-2,.,TGTGCCAGCAGCCAAGAGCCGGGGTCGGCCAAAAACATTCAGTACTTC,CASSQEPGSAKNIQYF
.,TRBJ2-5,TRBV5-4,.,TGTGCCAGCAGCAGGCCCCCAGGTGAAGAGACCCAGTACTTC,CASSRPPGEETQYF
.,TRBJ2-3,TRBV5-1,TRBD2,TGCGCCAGCAGCCTAGCGGGAAACACAGATACGCAGTATTTT,CASSLAGNTDTQYF
.,TRBJ2-7,TRBV5-1,TRBD2,TGCGCCAGCAGCCCCGTGCTGACCGGGAGGGAGCAGTACTTC,CASSPVLTGREQYF
.,TRBJ2-3,TRBV29-1,.,TGCAGCGTTGAAGATCCCAGGTTAAGCACAGATACGCAGTATTTT,CSVEDPRLSTDTQYF
.,TRBJ2-5,TRBV3-1/TRBV3-2,TRBD2,TGTGCCAGCAGCCAATCCCGGGGGGGCTATACCCAGTACTTC,CASSQSRGGYTQYF
.,TRBJ1-5,TRBV28,.,TGTGCCAGCAGTTACACACAGGGCCGGCAGCCCCAGCATTTT,CASSYTQGRQPQHF
.,TRBJ2-7,TRBV28,TRBD1,TGTGCCAGCAGTTTAACCACAGGGGTCGAGCAGTACTTC,CASSLTTGVEQYF
.,TRBJ2-5,TRBV10-3,.,TGTGCCATCAACAGGGCCCTCGGGGAGACCCAGTACTTC,CAINRALGETQYF
.,TRBJ1-1,TRBV5-1,.,TGCGCCAGCAGCTTGCAGCAGGGCGGTGTGAACACTGAAGCTTTCTTT,CASSLQQGGVNTEAFF
few,TRBJ2-2,TRBV19,TRBD2,TGTGCCAGTAGAATAGCGGGAGGGCCAGCTTCCGGGGAGCTGTTTTTT,CASRIAGGPASGELFF
.,TRBJ2-1,TRBV5-1,.,TGCGCCAGCACCCTGACAGGAAGCTCCTACAATGAGCAGTTCTTC,CASTLTGSSYNEQFF
once,TRBJ2-2,TRBV15,TRBD1,TGTGCCACCAGCAGGCCTCCGGGACAGATATTAACCGGGGAGCTGTTTTTT,CATSRPPGQILTGELFF
.,TRBJ1-4,TRBV28,.,TGTGCCATCGCTAGGGGGGGAGTCAATGAAAAACTGTTTTTT,CAIARGGVNEKLFF
.,TRBJ2-7,TRBV5-1,TRBD1,TGCGCCAGCAGCTTGGGACAGGGCAGGCACGAGCAGTACTTC,CASSLGQGRHEQYF